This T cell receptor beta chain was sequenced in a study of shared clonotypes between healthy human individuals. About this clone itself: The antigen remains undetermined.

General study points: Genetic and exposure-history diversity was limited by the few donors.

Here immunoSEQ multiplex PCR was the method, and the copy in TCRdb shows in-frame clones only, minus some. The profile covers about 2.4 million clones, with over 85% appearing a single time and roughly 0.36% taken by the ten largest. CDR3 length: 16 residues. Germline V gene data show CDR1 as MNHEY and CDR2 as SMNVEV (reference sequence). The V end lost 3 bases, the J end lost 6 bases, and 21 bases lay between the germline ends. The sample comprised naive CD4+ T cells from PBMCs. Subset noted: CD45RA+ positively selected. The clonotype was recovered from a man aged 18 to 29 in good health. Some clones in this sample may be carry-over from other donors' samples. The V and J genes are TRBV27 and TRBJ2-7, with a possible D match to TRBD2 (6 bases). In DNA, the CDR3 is TGTGCCAGCAGTTTCAACCTGTTCGGGAGACGACGCGAGCAGTACTTC. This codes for CASSFNLFGRRREQYF.